Shown below are 24 T cell receptor beta chains from a single sample sequenced in a study of T cell responses to AZD1222 COVID-19 vaccine. Assay used: immunoSEQ multiplex PCR; TCRdb lists only in-frame clones, some missing. The table lists about 110,000 clones, about 93% of them singletons. Material: peripheral blood, obtained on day 0 of AZD1222 vaccination. These receptors all come from an adult in good health.

This clone was seen just once. The chain recombines TRBV7-6 with TRBJ2-7; D call uncertain. V was clipped by 2 bases and J by 4 bases, with 12 bases between them. The CDR3 consists of 14 residues. Looked up from germline, CDR1 is SGHVS and CDR2 is FNYEAQ. The CDR3 protein is CASSLLDAKYEQYF. In DNA form, the CDR3 reads TGTGCCAGCAGCTTATTGGACGCAAAATACGAGCAGTACTTC. Supplemented by reference TRBV7-6 and TRBJ2-7, the full variable domain reads GAGVSQSPRYKVTKRGQDVALRCDPISGHVSLYWYRQALGQGPEFLTYFNYEAQQDKSGLPNDRFSAERPEGSISTLTIQRTEQRDSAMYRCASSLLDAKYEQYFGPGTRLTVT.

The chain joins TRBV14 to TRBJ1-6; D perhaps matches TRBD1 (6 bases). The CDR3 runs to 15 residues. Per the germline V gene, CDR1 is SGHDN and CDR2 is FVKESK. Trimming stripped 1 base from V and 10 bases from J, with 14 bases between. CDR3 sequence (DNA): TGTGCCAGCAGCCAAGTTGGTGGCAGGGGCTCACCCCTCCACTTT. Translation gives CASSQVGGRGSPLHF.

This clone turned up a few times. This sequence joins TRBV28 and TRBJ1-2, with 8 bases matching TRBD1. The V and J ends lost 6 bases and 5 bases, in that order; junction bases with no gene match: 2. The germline V gene has CDR1 MDHEN and CDR2 SYDVKM. The CDR3 runs 12 residues. The CDR3 region has the DNA TGTGCCAGCAGGACAGGGGTTTATGGCTACACCTTC. Translated: CASRTGVYGYTF.

J is TRBJ2-5 and V is TRBV28; D perhaps matches TRBD2 (6 bases). The CDR3 has 14 residues. Germline V gene data show CDR1 as MDHEN and CDR2 as SYDVKM. V was trimmed by 9 bases and J by 2 bases, leaving 16 bases between them. CDR3 DNA sequence: TGTGCCAGTAGAGAGGCGGGATCACAAGAGACCCAGTACTTC. Its translation: CASREAGSQETQYF.

This chain links TRBV4-2 with TRBJ1-4, with D perhaps matching TRBD1 (5 bases). CDR1 and CDR2 (germline): LGHNA, YNFKEQ. This CDR3 is 16 amino acids long. V was shortened by 0 bases and J by 2 bases, with 10 bases between the two germline ends. CDR3 sequence (DNA): TGTGCCAGCAGCCAAGATGGGACGGGGACTAATGAAAAACTGTTTTTT. Protein sequence: CASSQDGTGTNEKLFF.

The gene calls are TRBV7-9 and TRBJ2-2; the D gene is possibly TRBD2 (6 bases). V was pared by 3 bases and J by 4 bases, with 9 bases between. This CDR3 is 14 amino acids long. Germline V gene lookup returns CDR1 SEHNR and CDR2 FQNEAQ (reference sequence). The CDR3 loop reads CASSFVGGTGELFF. CDR3 bases: TGTGCCAGCAGCTTCGTCGGGGGCACCGGGGAGCTGTTTTTT. Drawing the rest from reference TRBV7-9 and TRBJ2-2, the complete variable domain is DTGVSQNPRHKITKRGQNVTFRCDPISEHNRLYWYRQTLGQGPEFLTYFQNEAQLEKSRLLSDRFSAERPKGSFSTLEIQRTEQGDSAMYLCASSFVGGTGELFFGEGSRLTVL.

The chain employs TRBV2 and TRBJ1-5; D might be TRBD1 (6 bases). Germline V lookup: CDR1 SNHLY, CDR2 FYNNEI. The CDR3 has 16 amino acids. Trimming cost V 6 bases and J 0 bases, with 15 bases left between them. The CDR3 sequence: CASRGQGFSSNQPQHF. Here the CDR3 DNA reads TGTGCCAGCAGGGGGCAGGGGTTCAGTAGCAATCAGCCCCAGCATTTT.

The chain couples TRBV27 to TRBJ2-7; 7 bases align to TRBD1. This CDR3 region has 14 residues. Germline V lookup: CDR1 MNHEY, CDR2 SMNVEV (reference sequence). Trimming removed 3 bases from V and 5 bases from J; junction bases left unmatched: 7. The DNA of the CDR3 is TGTGCCAGCAGTTTGAGGGGGCAAGGCCACGAGCAGTACTTC. Translating it yields CASSLRGQGHEQYF.

V is TRBV7-9 and J is TRBJ1-4, with TRBD1 matching over 8 bases. This CDR3 comprises 17 residues. CDR1 is SEHNR and CDR2 is FQNEAQ in the germline V gene (reference sequence). J gave up 0 bases and V 4 bases, and 7 bases lay outside the gene matches. The CDR3, as DNA: TGTGCCAGCAGCTCGATGGGACAGGATGCAACTAATGAAAAACTGTTTTTT. This sequence encodes CASSSMGQDATNEKLFF.

V and J are TRBV28 and TRBJ1-2; TRBD1 matches 7 bases. Germline assignment: CDR1 MDHEN and CDR2 SYDVKM. With V trimmed by 5 bases and J by 4 bases, 13 bases remained unmatched. The CDR3 contains 16 residues. The DNA of the CDR3 is TGTGCCAGCAGTCTACAAGACAGGGAGGAAAGCTATGGCTACACCTTC. Its protein product is CASSLQDREESYGYTF.

The chain is built from TRBV19 and TRBJ1-1; tentative D call: TRBD1 (6 bases). The V gene's germline CDR1 is LNHDA and CDR2 SQIVND (reference sequence). Trimming cost V 8 bases and J 4 bases, with 14 bases left between them. The CDR3 has 13 amino acids. The CDR3 DNA sequence: TGTGCCAGTCAAGGGGGGTTGGGCACTGAAGCTTTCTTT. Residues: CASQGGLGTEAFF. The full variable domain, completed using reference TRBV19 and TRBJ1-1, is DGGITQSPKYLFRKEGQNVTLSCEQNLNHDAMYWYRQDPGQGLRLIYYSQIVNDFQKGDIAEGYSVSREKKESFPLTVTSAQKNPTAFYLCASQGGLGTEAFFGQGTRLTVV.

The chain couples TRBV28 to TRBJ1-5; D is unclear. Germline V CDR1 and CDR2: MDHEN, SYDVKM. The CDR3 length is 17 residues. The V end lost 3 bases, the J end lost 2 bases, and 17 bases lay between the germline ends. CDR3 bases: TGTGCCAGCAGTTTCTTCGAAGGGCTTCGCGGCAATCAGCCCCAGCATTTT. This gives the protein CASSFFEGLRGNQPQHF.

The rearrangement uses TRBV28 and TRBJ2-1; 8 bases match TRBD2. Germline V CDR1 and CDR2: MDHEN, SYDVKM. J lost 0 bases, V lost 2 bases, and 0 bases had no gene match. CDR3 length equals 15 residues. The CDR3 region is CASSLAGGSYNEQFF. The DNA of the CDR3 is TGTGCCAGCAGTTTAGCGGGGGGCTCCTACAATGAGCAGTTCTTC.

The chain employs TRBV7-9 and TRBJ1-2, with TRBD1 identical over 10 bases. The germline V gene has CDR1 SEHNR and CDR2 FQNEAQ (reference sequence). The CDR3 runs 14 residues. J was trimmed by 7 bases and V by 4 bases; bases with no gene match: 6. CDR3 region: CASSSTGTGAGYTF. The CDR3 DNA sequence: TGTGCCAGCAGCTCCACCGGGACAGGGGCTGGCTACACCTTC.

This rearrangement joins TRBV9 to TRBJ1-1; possibly TRBD1 for D (6 bases). CDR1 is SGDLS and CDR2 is YYNGEE in the germline V gene. The CDR3 spans 16 residues. Trimming took off 3 bases at V and 2 bases at J, with 17 bases between the two ends. CDR3 sequence: CASSGRTDRSNTEAFF. DNA of the CDR3: TGTGCCAGCAGCGGCAGAACCGACAGGTCTAACACTGAAGCTTTCTTT.

The chain combines TRBV23-1 with TRBJ1-4; a weak D match, TRBD1 (5 bases). TRBV23-1 is labeled an ORF, and its function is uncertain. The CDR3 has 13 amino acids. Trimming cost V 6 bases and J 8 bases, with 13 bases left between them. The DNA of the CDR3 is TGCGCCAGCAGCGGGAGGGGAGGGGAAAAACTGTTTTTT. Its translation is CASSGRGGEKLFF.

This rearrangement joins TRBV2 to TRBJ1-2; D ambiguous. Trimming removed 8 bases at V and 5 bases at J, with 18 bases between. This CDR3 has 14 amino acids. Germline V gene data show CDR1 as SNHLY and CDR2 as FYNNEI. The CDR3 region is CASAPGSGGYGYTF. The CDR3 DNA reads as TGTGCCAGCGCCCCCGGGTCTGGCGGGTATGGCTACACCTTC.

This chain uses TRBV27 with TRBJ1-6, with D uncertain. CDR1 and CDR2 from the germline V gene are MNHEY and SMNVEV (reference sequence). The V and J ends lost 3 bases and 10 bases respectively, with 10 bases between them. The CDR3 covers 13 residues. The CDR3 is CASSLGGPSPLHF. The CDR3 coding sequence is TGTGCCAGCAGTTTGGGTGGCCCCTCACCCCTCCACTTT.

The chain joins TRBV7-2 to TRBJ1-2, with unresolved D. This CDR3 has 14 amino acids. Germline CDR1 reads SGHTA; CDR2 reads FQGNSA. The germline V and J ends were trimmed by 0 bases and 5 bases, with 10 bases remaining between them. CDR3 nucleotides: TGTGCCAGCAGCTTAGCGCGGGGTAGTTATGGCTACACCTTC. This sequence encodes CASSLARGSYGYTF.

V usage is TRBV21-1 and J usage is TRBJ2-7; the DNA was not compared with TRBD1, the D call given in the table. TRBV21-1 is noted as a pseudogene. The CDR3 covers 14 residues. The CDR3 is CASSKGGGVYEQYF. In DNA form, the CDR3 reads TGTGCCAGCAGCAAAGGGGGCGGAGTCTACGAGCAGTACTTC.

The chain couples TRBV6-5 to TRBJ2-7, with 7 bases matching TRBD1. Germline values: CDR1 MNHEY, CDR2 SVGAGI. Losses at the gene ends were 6 bases for V and 2 bases for J; bases not matched to a gene: 10. The CDR3 runs 15 residues. CDR3 bases: TGTGCCAGCAGCAGGGGACAGACTACACCCTACGAGCAGTACTTC. Protein product: CASSRGQTTPYEQYF.

The chain recombines TRBV6-5 with TRBJ1-2; no clear D gene. Trimming took off 0 bases at V and 5 bases at J, with 4 bases between the two ends. The length of the CDR3 is 12 residues. Germline values: CDR1 MNHEY, CDR2 SVGAGI. The CDR3 DNA reads as TGTGCCAGCAGTTACTCGGGTTATGGCTACACCTTC. Its translation is CASSYSGYGYTF.

The V gene is TRBV2, the J gene TRBJ2-3; tentatively, D is TRBD2 (7 bases). V lost 6 bases and J lost 4, with 11 bases in between. Germline loops: CDR1 SNHLY, CDR2 FYNNEI. This CDR3 has 13 residues. CDR3 bases: TGTGCCAGCAGAGAGGGGGGGTCAGATACGCAGTATTTT. The encoded protein is CASREGGSDTQYF.

The chain has TRBV18 and TRBJ1-1, with a tentative D call TRBD1 (5 bases). Germline V gene data show CDR1 as KGHSH and CDR2 as LQKENI. The V gene lost 1 base and the J gene lost 4 bases, with 13 bases spanning the gap. CDR3 size: 15 residues. The CDR3 is CASSPLEGTTTEAFF. The CDR3, as DNA: TGTGCCAGCTCACCACTAGAGGGGACCACCACTGAAGCTTTCTTT.